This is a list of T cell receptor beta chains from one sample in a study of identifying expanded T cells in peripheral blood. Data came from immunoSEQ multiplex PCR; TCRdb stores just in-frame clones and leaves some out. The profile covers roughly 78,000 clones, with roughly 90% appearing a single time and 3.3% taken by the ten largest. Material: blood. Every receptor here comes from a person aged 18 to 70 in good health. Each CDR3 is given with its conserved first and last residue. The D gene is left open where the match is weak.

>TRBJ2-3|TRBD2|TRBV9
TGTGCCAGCAGCGTGGCTAGCGGGGGGGCAGATACGCAGTATTTT
CASSVASGGADTQYF
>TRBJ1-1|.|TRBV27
TGTGCCAGCAGTTTACGGCGGGGTGGTGAAGAAGCTTTCTTT
CASSLRRGGEEAFF
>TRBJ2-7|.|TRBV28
TGTGCCAGCAGGGTCGGGACATCTAACGAGCAGTACTTC
CASRVGTSNEQYF
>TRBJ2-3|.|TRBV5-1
TGCGCCAGCAGTCACCCCCGACGGCCTAGCACAGATACGCAGTATTTT
CASSHPRRPSTDTQYF
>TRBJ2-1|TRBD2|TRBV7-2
TGTGCCAGCAGCGCAGGACTAGCGGAGAATGAGCAGTTCTTC
CASSAGLAENEQFF
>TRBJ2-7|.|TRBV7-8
TGTGCCAGCAGCTTAGTTCAGACCTACGAGCAGTACTTC
CASSLVQTYEQYF
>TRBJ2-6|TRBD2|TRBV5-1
TGCGCCAGCAGCCGATATATAGCGGGAGTTACGTCTGGGGCCAACGTCCTGACTTTC
CASSRYIAGVTSGANVLTF
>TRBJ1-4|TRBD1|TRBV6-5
TGTGCCAGCAGCGTCCTACAGGGGGGGGGTGAAAAACTGTTTTTT
CASSVLQGGGEKLFF
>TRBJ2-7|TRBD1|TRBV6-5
TGTGCCAGCAGTTACGAGTCTCCGGGACAGTCCTACGAGCAGTACTTC
CASSYESPGQSYEQYF
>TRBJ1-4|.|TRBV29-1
TGCAGCGCTGTTCGGGACTTCGGTGAAAAACTGTTTTTT
CSAVRDFGEKLFF
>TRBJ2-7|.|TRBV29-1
TGCAGCGTTGCTGAGACAGGTATCACCTACGAGCAGTACTTC
CSVAETGITYEQYF